This T cell receptor beta chain was observed in a study of CD8 T cells in ankylosing spondylitis. Findings and limits, study-wide: Disease-linked clones had a CD8+ phenotype and relatively low frequency in peripheral blood. According to the report, clones linked to the disease were significantly enriched in matched synovial fluid samples taken from ankylosing spondylitis patients. Some motif variants were previously reported in reactive arthritis synovial fluid and blood.

This clonotype appeared many times. The antigen is not known. The germline CDR1 and CDR2 sequences are SGDLS and YYNGEE. V shed 0 bases and J shed 3 bases, with 9 bases lying between them. The CDR3 covers 15 residues. Generation of TCR beta libraries employed quantitative 5'-RACE incorporating molecular barcodes. Via MiXCR, TCRdb re-called the 5' RACE reads, giving one row per CDR3 protein. The repertoire holds roughly 42,000 distinct CDR3 sequences, with around 2.9% as singletons. Sequenced input: blood, either unsorted or a sorted T cell fraction (not recorded which). This chain links TRBV9 with TRBJ2-2; tentatively, D is TRBD1 or TRBD2 (5 bases each). This TCR derives from a male donor with ankylosing spondylitis or in good health (not recorded which). CDR3 nucleotides: TGTGCCAGCAGCGTAGGTCAGGGAGACACCGGGGAGCTGTTTTTT. It specifies CASSVGQGDTGELFF. Supplemented by reference TRBV9 and TRBJ2-2, the full variable domain reads DSGVTQTPKHLITATGQRVTLRCSPRSGDLSVYWYQQSLDQGLQFLIQYYNGEERAKGNILERFSAQQFPDLHSELNLSSLELGDSALYFCASSVGQGDTGELFFGEGSRLTVL.